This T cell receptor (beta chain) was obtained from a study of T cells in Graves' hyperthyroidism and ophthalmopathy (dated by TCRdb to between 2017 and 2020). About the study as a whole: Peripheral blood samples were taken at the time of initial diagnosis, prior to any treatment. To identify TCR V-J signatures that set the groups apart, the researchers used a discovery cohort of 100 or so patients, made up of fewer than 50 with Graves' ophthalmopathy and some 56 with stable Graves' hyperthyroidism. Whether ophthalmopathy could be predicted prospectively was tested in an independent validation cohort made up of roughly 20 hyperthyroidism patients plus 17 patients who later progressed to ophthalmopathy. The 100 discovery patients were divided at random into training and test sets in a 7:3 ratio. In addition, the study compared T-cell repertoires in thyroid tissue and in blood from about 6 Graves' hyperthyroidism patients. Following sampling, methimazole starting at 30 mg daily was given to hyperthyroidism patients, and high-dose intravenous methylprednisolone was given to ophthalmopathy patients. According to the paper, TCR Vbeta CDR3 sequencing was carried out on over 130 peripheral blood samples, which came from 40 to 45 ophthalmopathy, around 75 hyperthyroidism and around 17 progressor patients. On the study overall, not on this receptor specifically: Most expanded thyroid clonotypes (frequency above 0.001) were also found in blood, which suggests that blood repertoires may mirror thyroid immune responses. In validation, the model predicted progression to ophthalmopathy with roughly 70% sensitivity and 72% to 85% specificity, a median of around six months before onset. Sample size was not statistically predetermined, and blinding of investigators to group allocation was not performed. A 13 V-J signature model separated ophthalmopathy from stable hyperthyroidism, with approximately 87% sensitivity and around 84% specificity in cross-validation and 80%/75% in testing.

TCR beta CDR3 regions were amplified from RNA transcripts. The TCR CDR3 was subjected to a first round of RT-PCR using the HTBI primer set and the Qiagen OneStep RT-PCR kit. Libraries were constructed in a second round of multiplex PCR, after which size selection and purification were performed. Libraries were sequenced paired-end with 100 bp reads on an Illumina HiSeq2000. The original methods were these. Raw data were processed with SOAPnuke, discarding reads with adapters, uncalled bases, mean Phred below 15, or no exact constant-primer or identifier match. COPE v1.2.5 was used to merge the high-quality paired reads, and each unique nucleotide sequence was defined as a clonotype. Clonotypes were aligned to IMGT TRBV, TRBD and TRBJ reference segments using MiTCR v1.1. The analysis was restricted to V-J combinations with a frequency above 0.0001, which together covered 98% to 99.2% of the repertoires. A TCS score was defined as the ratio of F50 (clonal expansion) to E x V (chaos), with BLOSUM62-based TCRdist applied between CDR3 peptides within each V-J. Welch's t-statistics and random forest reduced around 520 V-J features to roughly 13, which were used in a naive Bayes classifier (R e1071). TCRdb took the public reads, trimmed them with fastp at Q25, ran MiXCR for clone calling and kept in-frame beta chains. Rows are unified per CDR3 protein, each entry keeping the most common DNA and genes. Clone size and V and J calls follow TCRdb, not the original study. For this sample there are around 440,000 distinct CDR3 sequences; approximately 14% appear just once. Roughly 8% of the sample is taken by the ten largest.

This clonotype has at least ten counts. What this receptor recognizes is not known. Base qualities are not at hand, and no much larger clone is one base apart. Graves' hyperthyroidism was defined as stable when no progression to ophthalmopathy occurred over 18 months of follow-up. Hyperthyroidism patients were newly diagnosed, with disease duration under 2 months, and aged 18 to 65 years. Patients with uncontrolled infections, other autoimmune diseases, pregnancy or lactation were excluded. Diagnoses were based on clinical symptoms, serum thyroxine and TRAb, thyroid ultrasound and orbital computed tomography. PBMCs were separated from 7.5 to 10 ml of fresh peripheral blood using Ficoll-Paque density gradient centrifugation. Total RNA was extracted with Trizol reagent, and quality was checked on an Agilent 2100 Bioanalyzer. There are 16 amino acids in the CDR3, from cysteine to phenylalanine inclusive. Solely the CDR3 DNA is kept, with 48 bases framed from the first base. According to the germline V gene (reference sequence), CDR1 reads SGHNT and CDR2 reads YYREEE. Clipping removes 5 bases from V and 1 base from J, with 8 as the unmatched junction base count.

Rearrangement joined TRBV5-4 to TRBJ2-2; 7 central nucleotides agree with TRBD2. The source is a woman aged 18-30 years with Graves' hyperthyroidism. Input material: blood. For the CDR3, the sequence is CASRPGEGGNTGELFF. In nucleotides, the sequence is TGTGCCAGCAGACCGGGGGAGGGAGGGAACACCGGGGAGCTGTTTTTT.